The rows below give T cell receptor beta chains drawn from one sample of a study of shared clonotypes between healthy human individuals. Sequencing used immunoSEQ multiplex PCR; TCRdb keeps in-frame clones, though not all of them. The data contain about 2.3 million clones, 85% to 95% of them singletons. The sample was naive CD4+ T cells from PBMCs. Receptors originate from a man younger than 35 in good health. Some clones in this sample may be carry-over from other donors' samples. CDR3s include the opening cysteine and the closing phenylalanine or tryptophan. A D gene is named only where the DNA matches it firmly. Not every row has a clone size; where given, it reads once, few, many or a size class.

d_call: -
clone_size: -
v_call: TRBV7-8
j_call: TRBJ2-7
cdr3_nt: TGTGCCAGCAGTCCCCCCGCGACACCGCGCTTCGAGCAGTACTTC
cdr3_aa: CASSPPATPRFEQYF

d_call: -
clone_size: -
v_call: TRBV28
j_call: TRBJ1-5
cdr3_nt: TGTGCCAGCAGCCAAACCGGGGGAAATCAGCCCCAGCATTTT
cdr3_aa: CASSQTGGNQPQHF

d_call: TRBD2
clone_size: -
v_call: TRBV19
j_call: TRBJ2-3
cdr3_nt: TGTGCCAGTTCCACGGCCGGGAGGAGGACAGATACGCAGTATTTT
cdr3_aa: CASSTAGRRTDTQYF

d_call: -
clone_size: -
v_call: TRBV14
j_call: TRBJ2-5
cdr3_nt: TGTGCCAGCAGCCGGGGCCCCGGAGAGACCCAGTACTTC
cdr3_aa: CASSRGPGETQYF

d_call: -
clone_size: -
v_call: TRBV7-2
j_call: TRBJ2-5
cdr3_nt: TGTGCCAGCAGCCCTTCGACAGCCTTTCAGACCCAGTACTTC
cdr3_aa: CASSPSTAFQTQYF

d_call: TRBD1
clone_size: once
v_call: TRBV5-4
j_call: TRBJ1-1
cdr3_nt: TGTGCCAGCAGCCCGGACAGGGGCGGCACTGAAGCTTTCTTT
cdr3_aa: CASSPDRGGTEAFF

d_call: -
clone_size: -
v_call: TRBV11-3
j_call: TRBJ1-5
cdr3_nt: TGTGCCAGCAGCCCCTCGGGGGCATACCAGCCCCAGCATTTT
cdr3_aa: CASSPSGAYQPQHF

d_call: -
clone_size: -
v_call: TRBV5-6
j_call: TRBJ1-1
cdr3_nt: TGTGCCAGCAGCTTGGATCCAAGCACTGAAGCTTTCTTT
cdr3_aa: CASSLDPSTEAFF

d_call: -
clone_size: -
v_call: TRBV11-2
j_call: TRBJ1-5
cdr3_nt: TGTGCCAGCGCCCAGGTGGGGTCGCAGCCCCAGCATTTT
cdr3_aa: CASAQVGSQPQHF

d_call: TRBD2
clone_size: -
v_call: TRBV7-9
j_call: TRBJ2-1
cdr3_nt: TGTGCCAGCAGCTTACGGACTAGCGGGCGTGAGCAGTTCTTC
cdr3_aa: CASSLRTSGREQFF

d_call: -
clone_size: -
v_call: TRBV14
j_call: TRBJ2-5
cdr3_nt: TGTGCCAGCAGCGCACAGTACCAAGAGACCCAGTACTTC
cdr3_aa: CASSAQYQETQYF

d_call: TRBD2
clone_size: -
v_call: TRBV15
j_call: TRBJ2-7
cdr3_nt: TGTGCCACCAGCAGAGAGGGACTACCCTCCTACGAGCAGTACTTC
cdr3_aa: CATSREGLPSYEQYF

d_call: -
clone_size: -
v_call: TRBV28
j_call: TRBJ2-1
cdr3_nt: TGTGCCAGGGGGGGACGTATCTCCTACAATGAGCAGTTCTTC
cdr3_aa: CARGGRISYNEQFF

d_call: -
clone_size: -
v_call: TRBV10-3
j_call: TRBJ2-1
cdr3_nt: TGTGCCATCAGCGACCTGGGGTTGAATGAGCAGTTCTTC
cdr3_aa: CAISDLGLNEQFF

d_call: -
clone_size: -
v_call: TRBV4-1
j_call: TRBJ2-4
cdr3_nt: TGCGCCAGCAGCCAAGTTGGGCGGATAGCCAAAAACATTCAGTACTTC
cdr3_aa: CASSQVGRIAKNIQYF

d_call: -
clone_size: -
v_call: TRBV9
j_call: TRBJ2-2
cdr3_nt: TGTGCCAGCAGCGTAGCGGGGCGGGACGGCGGGGAGCTGTTTTTT
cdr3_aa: CASSVAGRDGGELFF

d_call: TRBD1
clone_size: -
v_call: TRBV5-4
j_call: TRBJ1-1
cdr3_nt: TGTGCCAGCAGCATCGGACAGGGGAAAGCTTTCTTT
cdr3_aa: CASSIGQGKAFF

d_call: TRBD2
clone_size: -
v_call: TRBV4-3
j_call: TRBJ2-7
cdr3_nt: TGCGCCAGCAGCCACCTCGCGGGAGGCCCCGGCTACGAGCAGTACTTC
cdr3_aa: CASSHLAGGPGYEQYF

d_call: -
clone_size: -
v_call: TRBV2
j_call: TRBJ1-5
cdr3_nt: TGTGCCAGCTTTAGTGGGAGGGATCAGCCCCAGCATTTT
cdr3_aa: CASFSGRDQPQHF

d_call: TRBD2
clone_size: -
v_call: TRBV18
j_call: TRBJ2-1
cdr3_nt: TGTGCCAGCTCAGGGTCCCGCACTAGCGGCCTCTACAATGAGCAGTTCTTC
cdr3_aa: CASSGSRTSGLYNEQFF

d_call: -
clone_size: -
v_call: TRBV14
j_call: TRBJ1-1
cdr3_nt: TGTGCCAGCAGCCTCCAGAGTGGGCGCCTATCCGAAGCTTTCTTT
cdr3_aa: CASSLQSGRLSEAFF

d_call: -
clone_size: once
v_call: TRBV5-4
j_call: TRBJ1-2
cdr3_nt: TGTGCCAGCAGTTTAGGCCAAGGTCTACTCTATGGCTACACCTTC
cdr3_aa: CASSLGQGLLYGYTF

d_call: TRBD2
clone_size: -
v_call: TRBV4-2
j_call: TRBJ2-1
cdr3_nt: TGTGCCAGCAGCCAAGATAACGCGGCGGGAGTCAATGAGCAGTTCTTC
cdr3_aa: CASSQDNAAGVNEQFF

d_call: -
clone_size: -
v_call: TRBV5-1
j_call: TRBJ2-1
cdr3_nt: TGCGCCAGCAGCGTACTAAGCAACAGGGTTAATGAGCAGTTCTTC
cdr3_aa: CASSVLSNRVNEQFF

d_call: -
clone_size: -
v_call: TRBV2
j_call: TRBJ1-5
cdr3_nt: TGTGCCAGCAGTGCGGAACAGGGTGAGGATCAGCCCCAGCATTTT
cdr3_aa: CASSAEQGEDQPQHF

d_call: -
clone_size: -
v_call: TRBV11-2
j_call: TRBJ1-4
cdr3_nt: TGTGCCAGCAGCTGGCGTGGGACCCTAAATGAAAAACTGTTTTTT
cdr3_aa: CASSWRGTLNEKLFF

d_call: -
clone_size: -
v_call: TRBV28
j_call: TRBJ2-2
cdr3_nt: TGTGCCAGCACCGTGGGGAGTAGGGCCGGGGAGCTGTTTTTT
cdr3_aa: CASTVGSRAGELFF

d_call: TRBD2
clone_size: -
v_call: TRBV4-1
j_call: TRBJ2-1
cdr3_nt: TGCGCCAGCAGCCAAGATTGGTCTAGCGGGAGGGTTGAGCAGTTCTTC
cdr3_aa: CASSQDWSSGRVEQFF

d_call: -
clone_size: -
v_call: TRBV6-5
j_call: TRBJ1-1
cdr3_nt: TGTGCCAGCAGTTACCACCCGGGTAACCAATACACTGAAGCTTTCTTT
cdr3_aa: CASSYHPGNQYTEAFF

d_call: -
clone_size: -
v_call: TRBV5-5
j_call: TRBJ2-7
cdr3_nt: TGTGCCAGCAGCTTTTCCCCGGGCGAGCAGTACTTC
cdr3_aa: CASSFSPGEQYF

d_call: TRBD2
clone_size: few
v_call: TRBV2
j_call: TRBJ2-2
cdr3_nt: TGTGCCAGTCGTTGGGGGGGCACCGGGGAGCTGTTTTTT
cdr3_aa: CASRWGGTGELFF

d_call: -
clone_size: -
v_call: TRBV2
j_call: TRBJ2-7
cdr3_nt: TGTGCCAGCAGTGAATACCTTACGAAGTACTTC
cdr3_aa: CASSEYLTKYF

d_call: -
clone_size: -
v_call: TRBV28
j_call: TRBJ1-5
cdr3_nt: TGTGCCAGCAGTTTGGACAGACCTAGCAATCAGCCCCAGCATTTT
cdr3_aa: CASSLDRPSNQPQHF

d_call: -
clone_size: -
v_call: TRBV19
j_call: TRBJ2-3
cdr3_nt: TGTGCCAGTAGTTTTACTGGCGGGAATGCGGATACGCAGTATTTT
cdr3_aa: CASSFTGGNADTQYF

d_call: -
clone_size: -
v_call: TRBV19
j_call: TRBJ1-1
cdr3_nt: TGTGCCAGTAGCGACGGTTTTTTAAACACTGAAGCTTTCTTT
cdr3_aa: CASSDGFLNTEAFF

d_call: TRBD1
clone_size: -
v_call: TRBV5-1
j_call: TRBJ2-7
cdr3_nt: TGCGCCAGCAGCCGAGACCAACCGGGACAGGGCTACGAGCAGTACTTC
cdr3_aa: CASSRDQPGQGYEQYF

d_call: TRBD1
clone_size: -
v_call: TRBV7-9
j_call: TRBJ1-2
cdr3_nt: TGTGCCAGCAGCGTAAACAGGGGCTTCTATGGCTACACCTTC
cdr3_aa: CASSVNRGFYGYTF

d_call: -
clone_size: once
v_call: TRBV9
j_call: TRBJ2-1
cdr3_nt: TGTGCCAGCAGCCCCCGACCAGAATCCTACAATGAGCAGTTCTTC
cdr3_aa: CASSPRPESYNEQFF

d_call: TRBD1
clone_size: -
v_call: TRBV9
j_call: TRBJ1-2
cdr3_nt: TGTGCCAGCAGCGTAGGGGCAGGGGGTAACTATGGCTACACCTTC
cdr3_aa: CASSVGAGGNYGYTF

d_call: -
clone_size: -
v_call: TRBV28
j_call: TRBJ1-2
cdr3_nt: TGTGCCAGCAGTTTCGCCCCTTCCAACTATGGCTACACCTTC
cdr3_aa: CASSFAPSNYGYTF

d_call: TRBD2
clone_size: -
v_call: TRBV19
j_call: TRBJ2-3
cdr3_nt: TGTGCCAGTAGTATAAGACTAGCGGGGACGGTAGATACGCAGTATTTT
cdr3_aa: CASSIRLAGTVDTQYF

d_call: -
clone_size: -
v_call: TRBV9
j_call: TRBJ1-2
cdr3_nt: TGTGCCAGCAGCCCCCAGGGGTGGGCGGGACATGGCTACACCTTC
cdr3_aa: CASSPQGWAGHGYTF

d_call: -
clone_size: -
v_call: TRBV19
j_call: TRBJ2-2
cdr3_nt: TGTGCCAGTAGTATAGTCCCGGGTGGAGCCGGGGAGCTGTTTTTT
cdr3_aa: CASSIVPGGAGELFF

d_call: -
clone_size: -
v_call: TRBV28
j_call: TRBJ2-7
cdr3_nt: TGTGCCAGCAGTGGATTTAGGGCAGGCGAAAAGTACGAGCAGTACTTC
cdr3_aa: CASSGFRAGEKYEQYF

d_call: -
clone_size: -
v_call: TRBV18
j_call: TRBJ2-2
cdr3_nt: TGTGCCAGCTCACCACCGTCGACCACCGGGGAGCTGTTTTTT
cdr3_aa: CASSPPSTTGELFF

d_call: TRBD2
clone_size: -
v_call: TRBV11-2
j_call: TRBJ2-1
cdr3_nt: TGTGCCAGCAGCTTAAACGGGAGGGCCCGCAATGAGCAGTTCTTC
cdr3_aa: CASSLNGRARNEQFF